This T cell receptor beta chain was sequenced during a study of shared clonotypes between healthy human individuals (TCRdb year 2020). For the study in its entirety: A few men and a couple of women, aged 18 to 49 years, made up the cohort. Blood TCR repertoires of roughly five healthy adults were deeply sequenced to estimate repertoire size and the extent of clonotype sharing between individuals. Libraries were prepared and TCR repertoires were sequenced by different laboratories using diverse techniques, in order to increase sequencing depth and limit assay-specific biases. Leukapheresis yielded between about 0.85 and 10 billion PBMCs per donor. General findings and caveats noted by the study authors: Pairwise subsampling led to the expectation that sequencing depth would affect the degree of clonotype sharing among donors. Only blood was sampled, and tissue TCR repertoires likely differ from those in blood. The small number of donors limited the genetic and exposure-history diversity represented.

Healthy HIV-negative adults with no recently reported acute infections or vaccinations were included as donors. Every donor was a Caucasian adult residing in Nashville, Tennessee, USA. In the unsorted samples, approximately 85 million PBMCs were counted, and genomic DNA was extracted using the QIAamp DNA Blood Mini kit. Blood was collected by leukapheresis, and PBMCs were isolated by Ficoll-Histopaque density gradient centrifugation and then cryopreserved in liquid nitrogen vapor phase. Using the deep immunoSEQ assay, TCR CDR3 regions were amplified from genomic DNA by multiplex PCR. Extracted genomic DNA from each cell subset was distributed evenly across all wells of several immunoSEQ 96-well plates, and each plate was treated as a replicate. For unsorted PBMC, around 330 ng genomic DNA, equal to approximately 30,000 T cell genomes, was loaded into each replicate PCR. Ten immunoSEQ deep assay plates were used to sequence unsorted PBMC genomic DNA. Purified libraries were quantified with a Qubit 3.0 fluorometer, sized on a Bioanalyzer 2100, and re-quantified with the KAPA Library Quantification kit. Every immunoSEQ 96-well plate was sequenced on a separate single-read 150-cycle Illumina NextSeq 550 flow cell. The study's processing was this. Because the immunoSEQ output included only junctional sequences and no quality scores, the filtering could not be the same as the filtering used for full-length reads. To assign V/J genes and CDR3, sequences were annotated against IMGT germline references using PyIR, a Python wrapper for IgBLAST v1.9. Reads were filtered out if the reads had weak V/J assignments (E-value above 1e-6), no CDR3, stop codons, out-of-frame junctions, or ambiguous translated residues. V3J clonotypes were defined by identical inferred V gene, J gene, and CDR3 amino acid sequence. To compute the percentage overlap between repertoires, the number of shared unique clonotypes was divided by the size of the smaller repertoire. Repertoire richness was assessed with RTK rarefaction, the Chao1 estimator, and Recon v2.1 estimates of unobserved clonotypes. TCRdb took over this immuneACCESS table, retaining in-frame rearrangements with V and J assigned. Such tables are incomplete; in checked studies, under half of the missing clones stem from an unresolved V gene, and the remainder is unexplained. The V and J calls and clone size were taken over from that table, and D and trimming were inferred from the DNA. Across this sample there are 400,000 to 600,000 clones, with roughly three quarters seen only once. Of the sample, 13% is held by the ten largest clones.

About this clone itself: Its target antigen remains unknown. Per-base quality was not reported, and no clone a single base away is much larger than it.

The receptor's source is a woman in her 40s in good health. Some clones in this sample may be carry-over from other donors' samples. Material for sequencing was PBMCs.

The CDR3 region has the sequence CASSLGGAVYNEQFF. The DNA sequence reads TGTGCCAGCAGTCTGGGGGGGGCGGTCTACAATGAGCAGTTCTTC. The V gene is TRBV5-4 and the J gene is TRBJ2-1; the D gene is perhaps TRBD2, on 7 matching bases. The germline V gene encodes CDR1 SGHNT and CDR2 YYREEE (reference sequence). Taken from cysteine to phenylalanine, the CDR3 has 15 residues. The kept DNA is CDR3 alone, 45 bases in frame from the first base. The junction carries 15 bases between V and J, which are trimmed by 5 bases and 3 bases respectively. Joined to the reference TRBV5-4 and TRBJ2-1 proteins, this CDR3 gives the full variable domain: ETGVTQSPTHLIKTRGQQVTLRCSSQSGHNTVSWYQQALGQGPQFIFQYYREEENGRGNFPPRFSGLQFPNYSSELNVNALELDDSALYLCASSLGGAVYNEQFFGPGTRLTVL.